Presented here are 23 T cell receptor beta chains from one specimen sequenced in a study of STAT5B mutations in CD4+ large granular lymphocyte leukemia. Sequencing was performed with immunoSEQ multiplex PCR; in TCRdb, only in-frame clones are kept and a portion is missing. The data show roughly 38,000 clones, with about 81% seen just once and around 0.5% held by the top ten. The sequencing input was CD4+ T cells from blood buffy coats. These receptors originate from a human donor in good health.

V usage is TRBV6-6 and J usage is TRBJ2-7; 9 bases align to TRBD2. The CDR3 is 16 amino acids. After removal of 6 bases from V and 2 bases from J, the junction contained 11 bases not matched to a gene. The germline gives CDR1 MNHNY, CDR2 SVGAGI (reference sequence). The CDR3 region is CASRELAGVGTYEQYF. Written as DNA, the CDR3 is TGTGCCAGCAGGGAATTAGCGGGAGTAGGGACCTACGAGCAGTACTTC.

The chain employs TRBV7-2 and TRBJ1-5; D gene ambiguous. The V gene's germline CDR1 is SGHTA and CDR2 FQGNSA. The CDR3 contains 15 residues. V dropped 4 bases and J dropped 6 bases, with 16 bases sitting between them. The CDR3 DNA is TGTGCCAGCAGCTCTGTGGGCGGGGAGGGTCAGCCCCAGCATTTT. It translates to CASSSVGGEGQPQHF.

This chain joins TRBV19 and TRBJ2-1; D uncertain. Germline-derived CDR1 and CDR2 are LNHDA and SQIVND (reference sequence). The CDR3 consists of 15 residues. Trimming cost V 5 bases and J 10 bases, with 21 bases left between them. CDR3 nucleotides: TGTGCCAGTAGTGCAACCGGGCCCCCTTTGGGGGAGCAGTTCTTC. Translation gives CASSATGPPLGEQFF.

The V and J genes are TRBV5-1 and TRBJ2-1; D might be TRBD2 (6 bases). This CDR3 is 14 amino acids long. Trimming removed 0 bases at V and 6 bases at J, with 10 bases between. CDR1 is SGHRS and CDR2 is YFSETQ in the germline V gene. The CDR3: CASSLAAGTNEQFF. The CDR3 DNA reads as TGCGCCAGCAGCTTGGCCGCGGGAACCAATGAGCAGTTCTTC.

This chain connects TRBV10-3 to TRBJ2-2, with D perhaps being TRBD1 or TRBD2 (5 bases each). V shed 8 bases and J shed 0 bases, with 16 bases lying between them. The germline V gene has CDR1 ENHRY and CDR2 SYGVKD. There are 16 residues in the CDR3. Written as DNA, the CDR3 is TGTGCCATCCCGGCCGGACTGACAGCGAACACCGGGGAGCTGTTTTTT. Translation: CAIPAGLTANTGELFF.

The CDR3 DNA follows: TGTGCCTGTCTTAGGGGAGGGGAGACCCAGTACTTC. Residues: CACLRGGETQYF. J is TRBJ2-5 and V is TRBV30, with 7 bases that match TRBD2. This CDR3 has 12 residues. Germline V lookup: CDR1 GTSNPN, CDR2 SVGIG (reference sequence). The J segment lost 5 bases and the V segment lost 6 bases, leaving 6 bases of the junction unmatched. The complete variable domain, with remaining parts taken from reference TRBV30 and TRBJ2-5, reads SQTIHQWPATLVQPVGSPLSLECTVEGTSNPNLYWYRQAAGRGLQLLFYSVGIGQISSEVPQNLSASRPQDRQFILSSKKLLLSDSGFYLCACLRGGETQYFGPGTRLLVL.

The rearrangement uses TRBV30 and TRBJ2-2; D remains unclear. CDR1 and CDR2 from the germline V gene are GTSNPN and SVGIG (reference sequence). V was cut by 5 bases and J by 4 bases, with 14 bases left in between. This CDR3 has 14 residues. This CDR3 reads CAWLDGSATGELFF. Here the CDR3 DNA reads TGTGCCTGGCTGGACGGGTCCGCCACCGGGGAGCTGTTTTTT.

The chain employs TRBV29-1 and TRBJ2-3, with 8 bases aligning to TRBD2. The CDR3 covers 12 residues. V trimming: 6 bases; J trimming: 4 bases; junction bases outside the gene matches: 3. Germline V gives CDR1 SQVTM, CDR2 ANQGSEA. CDR3: CSVVTSADTQYF. The CDR3 nucleotides read TGCAGCGTCGTGACTAGCGCAGATACGCAGTATTTT.

The chain combines TRBV4-1 with TRBJ1-2; possibly TRBD1 for D (5 bases). From germline, CDR1 is MGHRA and CDR2 YSYEKL. CDR3 size: 17 residues. V lost 1 base to trimming and J lost 2 bases, with 17 bases between them. The CDR3 DNA follows: TGCGCCAGCAGCCAAGGTCCCCCGGGACGAGGGAACTATGGCTACACCTTC. Translated, it gives CASSQGPPGRGNYGYTF.

This clone was seen more than once but under ten times. The chain employs TRBV19 and TRBJ2-6; either TRBD1 or TRBD2 may supply D (5 bases each). Germline V gene sequence: CDR1 LNHDA, CDR2 SQIVND (reference sequence). V was cut by 4 bases and J by 2 bases, with 9 bases left in between. The CDR3 is 15 amino acids. In DNA form, the CDR3 reads TGTGCCAGTAGTACGAGGGGTGCTGGGGCCAACGTCCTGACTTTC. Amino acids: CASSTRGAGANVLTF.

V and J are TRBV27 and TRBJ1-2; tentatively, D is TRBD1 (5 bases). The CDR3 is 14 amino acids. The germline CDR1 and CDR2 sequences are MNHEY and SMNVEV (reference sequence). The V end was cut by 4 bases, the J end by 1 base, with 10 bases between. This CDR3 is CASSSSTVNYGYTF. DNA of the CDR3: TGTGCCAGCAGTTCCTCGACAGTTAACTATGGCTACACCTTC.

The chain is built from TRBV6-1 and TRBJ2-5; either TRBD1 or TRBD2 may fit D (7 bases each). The length of the CDR3 is 14 residues. CDR1 is MNHNS and CDR2 is SASEGT in the germline V gene. The ends were cut back, 7 bases at V and 5 bases at J, with 17 bases in the middle. CDR3: CASTGGGPGETQYF. The CDR3 region has the DNA TGTGCCAGCACAGGGGGGGGGCCTGGGGAGACCCAGTACTTC.

The genes are TRBV5-4 and TRBJ1-4; D is ambiguous. From germline, CDR1 is SGHNT and CDR2 YYREEE (reference sequence). This CDR3 spans 12 amino acids. Deletions cut 5 bases from V and 4 bases from J, with 6 bases between. CDR3 bases: TGTGCCAGCAGTCAACTTAATGAAAAACTGTTTTTT. This encodes CASSQLNEKLFF.

The rearrangement uses TRBV30 and TRBJ1-4, with a tentative D call TRBD1 (6 bases). Trimming removed 0 bases at V and 8 bases at J, with 10 bases between. The CDR3 is 13 amino acids. Germline CDR1 and CDR2: GTSNPN and SVGIG (reference sequence). Here the CDR3 reads CAWSVEGGEKLFF. As DNA, the CDR3 is TGTGCCTGGAGTGTAGAAGGGGGGGAAAAACTGTTTTTT.

V is TRBV30 and J is TRBJ2-7; D is unresolved. Germline V gives CDR1 GTSNPN, CDR2 SVGIG (reference sequence). V shed 0 bases and J shed 6 bases, with 9 bases lying between them. The CDR3 sequence is 12 residues long. CDR3 amino acids: CAWSVLASEQYF. The DNA for the CDR3 is TGTGCCTGGAGTGTGTTGGCCTCCGAGCAGTACTTC.

This clone occurred once. The rearrangement uses TRBV7-2 and TRBJ2-5; 15 bases align to TRBD2. The CDR3 runs 18 residues. Germline trimming cut 6 bases from V and 4 bases from J; bases unmatched to any gene: 12. Per the germline V gene, CDR1 is SGHTA and CDR2 is FQGNSA. The CDR3 loop is CASSLPLGLAGGLETQYF. Written as DNA, the CDR3 is TGTGCCAGCAGTTTACCCCTGGGACTAGCGGGGGGTCTAGAGACCCAGTACTTC. The full variable domain, rest sourced from reference TRBV7-2 and TRBJ2-5, is GAGVSQSPSNKVTEKGKDVELRCDPISGHTALYWYRQSLGQGLEFLIYFQGNSAPDKSGLPSDRFSAERTGGSVSTLTIQRTQQEDSAVYLCASSLPLGLAGGLETQYFGPGTRLLVL.

This clone appeared once. The chain couples TRBV6-1 to TRBJ2-3; D call uncertain. Germline-derived CDR1 and CDR2 are MNHNS and SASEGT. The germline V and J ends were trimmed by 5 bases and 6 bases, with 6 bases remaining between them. The CDR3 runs to 11 residues. The CDR3 DNA follows: TGTGCCAGCAGTTTTCCTGATACGCAGTATTTT. This codes for CASSFPDTQYF.

The chain uses TRBV5-8 and TRBJ2-2; the match to TRBD1 covers 8 bases. J lost 1 base, V lost 2 bases, and 1 base had no gene match. The germline CDR1 and CDR2 sequences are SGHTS and YDEGEE. This CDR3 spans 15 amino acids. DNA for the CDR3: TGTGCCAGCAGCTTAGGGACAGGGAACACCGGGGAGCTGTTTTTT. Protein: CASSLGTGNTGELFF.

The gene calls are TRBV6-1 and TRBJ2-7, with 10 bases aligning to TRBD1. CDR3 length: 15 amino acids. CDR1 MNHNS and CDR2 SASEGT come from the germline V gene. After removal of 6 bases from V and 2 bases from J, the junction contained 7 bases not matched to a gene. CDR3 in amino acids: CASRRQGALTYEQYF. CDR3 coding DNA: TGTGCCAGCAGGAGACAGGGGGCCTTAACCTACGAGCAGTACTTC.

The sample holds a few counts of this clone. The chain links TRBV5-4 to TRBJ2-7, with D perhaps given as TRBD1 or TRBD2 (6 bases each). CDR1 SGHNT and CDR2 YYREEE come from the germline V gene (reference sequence). The CDR3 is 14 residues long. Trimming left V 5 bases short and J 0 bases short, with 12 bases between. The CDR3 nucleotides read TGTGCCAGCAGGAAGGGGGGTTTCTCCTACGAGCAGTACTTC. It specifies CASRKGGFSYEQYF.

The chain combines TRBV6-6 with TRBJ2-5; TRBD2 is a possible D gene (5 bases). Germline V CDR1 and CDR2: MNHNY, SVGAGI (reference sequence). V was clipped by 6 bases and J by 4 bases, with 12 bases between them. The CDR3 is 13 residues long. The CDR3 spells CASRAGGGETQYF. The CDR3 nucleotides are TGTGCCAGCAGGGCGGGTGGCGGAGAGACCCAGTACTTC.

The V gene is TRBV10-3, the J gene TRBJ1-4; D possibly corresponds to TRBD1 (5 bases). The CDR3 has 16 residues. The germline CDR1 and CDR2 sequences are ENHRY and SYGVKD. Trimming cost V 4 bases and J 1 base, with 13 bases left between them. CDR3: CAISGPAGGTNEKLFF. The CDR3 nucleotides read TGTGCCATCAGTGGGCCCGCGGGGGGAACTAATGAAAAACTGTTTTTT.

The table lists this clone with a few counts. The chain couples TRBV19 to TRBJ2-6, with 8 bases identical to TRBD2. In germline, CDR1 is LNHDA, CDR2 SQIVND (reference sequence). V was pared by 6 bases and J by 3 bases, with 1 base of the junction left unmatched. The CDR3 covers 14 residues. CDR3 region: CASSGRVGANVLTF. The CDR3 coding sequence is TGTGCCAGTAGCGGGAGGGTTGGGGCCAACGTCCTGACTTTC.